This is a list of T cell receptor beta chains from one sample in a study of persistence of HIV-infected CD4 T cells. The repertoire was sequenced with immunoSEQ multiplex PCR; TCRdb's copy has only in-frame clones and lacks some. The sample consists of about 20,000 clones, about four fifths of them appearing once. Their antigens are not known. The material sequenced was CD4+ T cells sorted from PBMCs after 18-hour stimulation, taken from a patient who received antiretroviral therapy. The receptors shown here come from an adult man with HIV who was CMV-seropositive. Both conserved end residues are part of each CDR3. The D gene is left open where the match is weak. For some rows the clone size is stated as once, few or many, or as a class when expanded; others skip it.

cdr3_nt cdr3_aa j_call clone_size d_call v_call
TGCGCCAGCAGCTTGAGGTCAGGACAGGAATCACCCCTCCACTTT CASSLRSGQESPLHF TRBJ1-6 few TRBD1 TRBV5-1
TGTGCCAGCAGTTTGAGCGGGGGGACCTACGAGCAGTACTTC CASSLSGGTYEQYF TRBJ2-7 NA TRBD2 TRBV27
TGCGCCAGCAGCTTAAGGCAGGGAAGCACTGAAGCTTTCTTT CASSLRQGSTEAFF TRBJ1-1 NA NA TRBV5-1
TGCGCCAGCAGCTTGGCCCAGGCGGGCACTGAAGCTTTCTTT CASSLAQAGTEAFF TRBJ1-1 NA NA TRBV5-1
TGTGCCAGTAGTATAGCGCAGGGGCTCACAGATACGCAGTATTTT CASSIAQGLTDTQYF TRBJ2-3 once NA TRBV19
TGTGCCAGCTCGCAGATGACGGGGAGCACAGATACGCAGTATTTT CASSQMTGSTDTQYF TRBJ2-3 NA NA TRBV18
TGCAGTGCTAGTTCTACGTCGGGCGGGTACAATGAGCAGTTCTTC CSASSTSGGYNEQFF TRBJ2-1 NA NA TRBV20-1
TGTGCCACCCGCCCGGGACAGAACTCCTACGAGCAGTACTTC CATRPGQNSYEQYF TRBJ2-7 NA TRBD1 TRBV10-3
TGTGCCAGCAGCCAAGATATATCCTCCTACGAGCAGTACTTC CASSQDISSYEQYF TRBJ2-7 once NA TRBV3-1/TRBV3-2
TGTGCCAGTGACCTGATGCAGGGGCGAAATCAGCCCCAGCATTTT CASDLMQGRNQPQHF TRBJ1-5 NA NA TRBV19
TGTGCCAGCAAGGGGAATCGCGGGGGGGCTGGAACCGGGGAGCTGTTTTTT CASKGNRGGAGTGELFF TRBJ2-2 NA TRBD2 TRBV2
TGTGCCAGCAGCTTAGTATCGGGTCGGGACACTGAAGCTTTCTTT CASSLVSGRDTEAFF TRBJ1-1 NA NA TRBV7-9
TGTGCCAGCAGTGAAGCTATACTCAGAAGCAATCAGCCCCAGCATTTT CASSEAILRSNQPQHF TRBJ1-5 once NA TRBV6-1
TGTGCCACCAGTGCGACAGAAAATGGCTACACCTTC CATSATENGYTF TRBJ1-2 NA NA TRBV24-1
TGCGCCAGCAGCGCCGGGACAGGGGGCAGGGATACGCAGTATTTT CASSAGTGGRDTQYF TRBJ2-3 once TRBD1 TRBV5-1
TGTGCCAGTAGTATGAGTGGGACAGCGACCTACGAGCAGTACTTC CASSMSGTATYEQYF TRBJ2-7 NA TRBD1 TRBV19
TGTGCCAGCAGTAATACCGATACGCAGTATTTT CASSNTDTQYF TRBJ2-3 NA NA TRBV6-5
TGTGCCAGCAGCGTGAACCGACTAGGGGACACTGAAGCTTTCTTT CASSVNRLGDTEAFF TRBJ1-1 NA NA TRBV9
TGTGCCAGCAGCGTAGGGTGGATTAATCAGCCCCAGCATTTT CASSVGWINQPQHF TRBJ1-5 NA NA TRBV9
TGTGCCAGCAGTGAATATGGGGGGGATACCTACGAGCAGTACTTC CASSEYGGDTYEQYF TRBJ2-7 NA TRBD2 TRBV25-1
TGCAGCGCAAGGGGTACCTATGGCTACACCTTC CSARGTYGYTF TRBJ1-2 once NA TRBV20-1
TGTGCCAGCAGCTCCGCGGGGACGAGGAGCTCCTACGAGCAGTACTTC CASSSAGTRSSYEQYF TRBJ2-7 NA NA TRBV7-2
TGTGCCAGCAGCTTATACAGGGAATTCTACAACGAGCAGTACTTC CASSLYREFYNEQYF TRBJ2-7 NA NA TRBV13
TGTGCCAGCAGTGAACGGGACAGGGGGGCAGCTTTCTTT CASSERDRGAAFF TRBJ1-1 NA TRBD1 TRBV2
TGCGCCAGCAGCTTCAACTCACCAGGGATCGTTAATGAAAAACTGTTTTTT CASSFNSPGIVNEKLFF TRBJ1-4 NA NA TRBV5-1
TGTGCCAGCAGTTACACAGGGCACCCCGATCAGCCCCAGCATTTT CASSYTGHPDQPQHF TRBJ1-5 NA NA TRBV6-5
TGTGCCAGCAGTTACCAGCGGAGGCCTTACAATGAGCAGTTCTTC CASSYQRRPYNEQFF TRBJ2-1 NA NA TRBV6-5
TGTGCCAGTAGTATTAGCACAGGGGGGACCGGGGAGCTGTTTTTT CASSISTGGTGELFF TRBJ2-2 medium-sized TRBD1 TRBV19
TGCGCCAGCAGCTTGAGGGGGCAGGATGGCTACACCTTC CASSLRGQDGYTF TRBJ1-2 few TRBD1 TRBV5-1
TGTGCCAGCAGTAAGGGACCCACGACGGATGAAAAACTGTTTTTT CASSKGPTTDEKLFF TRBJ1-4 NA NA TRBV27
TGTGCCAGCAGCCGAGAACAGGGTTTCGGCTCACCCCTCCACTTT CASSREQGFGSPLHF TRBJ1-6 NA NA TRBV4-2
TGTGCCAGCAGCTTGGGGGCAGACCCCTCCTCACCCCAGCATTTT CASSLGADPSSPQHF TRBJ1-5 NA NA TRBV5-4
TGTGCCAGCAGCCCGGACACCCTTTCATACGAGCAGTACTTC CASSPDTLSYEQYF TRBJ2-7 few NA TRBV7-8
TGTGCCAGTCAGTTCACGGTTAAGGGGTTCGGGGAGCTGTTTTTT CASQFTVKGFGELFF TRBJ2-2 NA NA TRBV6-5
TGTGCCAGCGCCACAGCGGCCCTCACAGATACGCAGTATTTT CASATAALTDTQYF TRBJ2-3 few NA TRBV3-1/TRBV3-2
TGTGCCAGCAGCTTAGGGCAGCCCTACGAGCAGTACTTC CASSLGQPYEQYF TRBJ2-7 NA NA TRBV7-6
TGTGCCAGCAGCTTTGCCCCCCCCCGGGATACGCAGTATTTT CASSFAPPRDTQYF TRBJ2-3 NA NA TRBV5-4
TGCAGCGTTGAAAAGGGAGGGTCTCGAAAACTGTTTTTT CSVEKGGSRKLFF TRBJ1-4 NA NA TRBV29-1
TGTGCCAGCTCACTGACTAGCGGTTTTCTGAATGAGCAGTTCTTC CASSLTSGFLNEQFF TRBJ2-1 NA TRBD2 TRBV6-5
TGTGCCAGCAGCGTAGTTAAAGGGAGAGGTGAAGCTTTCTTT CASSVVKGRGEAFF TRBJ1-1 NA NA TRBV9
TGCGCCAGCAGCCAGCAGGCGGGTCCTGGAAACACCATATATTTT CASSQQAGPGNTIYF TRBJ1-3 few NA TRBV4-1
TGCGCCAGCAGCCAAGAGGTGGGGACACTTAATTCACCCCTCCACTTT CASSQEVGTLNSPLHF TRBJ1-6 few NA TRBV4-1
TGTGCCAGCTCACGAGGGACAGGGGGACCGAACACTGAAGCTTTCTTT CASSRGTGGPNTEAFF TRBJ1-1 NA TRBD1 TRBV18
TGTGCCAGCAGTTGGGTCCAGGGCTATGAGCAGTTCTTC CASSWVQGYEQFF TRBJ2-1 NA NA TRBV28
TGTGCCAGCAGCTTAACAGAGGGGTCTGAAGCTTTCTTT CASSLTEGSEAFF TRBJ1-1 NA NA TRBV7-8
TGTGCCAGCAGCCAAATCCAGGGGAACACTGAAGCTTTCTTT CASSQIQGNTEAFF TRBJ1-1 NA NA TRBV3-1/TRBV3-2
TGTGCCAGCAGTACTAGGGCCGGGGAGCTGTTTTTT CASSTRAGELFF TRBJ2-2 NA NA TRBV6-5
TGTGCCAGCTCACCCCGGGTTCAAGAGACCCAGTACTTC CASSPRVQETQYF TRBJ2-5 NA NA TRBV18
TGTGCCAGTAGTATCCAGGGAGAAGGTGGTCCAAATCAGCCCCAGCATTTT CASSIQGEGGPNQPQHF TRBJ1-5 NA NA TRBV19
TGTGCCAGCTCACCTAGTTTGGCAGGGGGCGATGCCGGGGAGCTGTTTTTT CASSPSLAGGDAGELFF TRBJ2-2 NA TRBD1 TRBV18
TGTGCCAGCAGCTCGGCTACTACAGGGGGCGGGGGCTACACCTTC CASSSATTGGGGYTF TRBJ1-2 NA TRBD1 TRBV7-9
TGCGCCAGCAGCCAAGATTGGGGGGGCTCCCCTAGGGAGCAGTACTTC CASSQDWGGSPREQYF TRBJ2-7 NA NA TRBV4-1
TGTGCCAGCAGCCATCCCCCCGGGACAGGGACCAATGAGCAGTTCTTC CASSHPPGTGTNEQFF TRBJ2-1 NA TRBD1 TRBV7-2
TGTGCCAGCAGTTTATCTATCACAGGCTCTGGGGCCAACGTCCTGACTTTC CASSLSITGSGANVLTF TRBJ2-6 once NA TRBV27
TGTGCCAGTAGACCGACAGGTTCCTCTGGAAACACCATATATTTT CASRPTGSSGNTIYF TRBJ1-3 NA NA TRBV19
TGTGCCAGCAGTTCTCCAGGGTCCCCGGGCACAGATACGCAGTATTTT CASSSPGSPGTDTQYF TRBJ2-3 NA NA TRBV28
TGCGCCAGCAGCGGCGGGACAGGAAACACTGAAGCTTTCTTT CASSGGTGNTEAFF TRBJ1-1 NA TRBD1 TRBV5-1
TGTGCCAGCAGTCAGACAGGGGGCACAGATACGCAGTATTTT CASSQTGGTDTQYF TRBJ2-3 NA TRBD1 TRBV6-6
TGTGCCAGCAGCGTAGGAAGGGCAGGGGCTATGAACACTGAAGCTTTCTTT CASSVGRAGAMNTEAFF TRBJ1-1 few NA TRBV9
TGTGCCAGCAGCCAAGTCATCGGGGTTAACTCTGGAAACACCATATATTTT CASSQVIGVNSGNTIYF TRBJ1-3 few NA TRBV4-2